Listed below are T cell receptor beta chains from one sample, sequenced in a study of CD4 T cells in relation to SARS-CoV-2 and coronaviruses. These receptors are not linked to any known antigen. Method: immunoSEQ multiplex PCR; TCRdb's copy keeps in-frame clones and lacks some. Of around 41,000 clones listed, approximately 84% were seen once; the top ten hold roughly 1.2%. The specimen was naive CD4+ T cells from PBMCs, cultured in vitro. Receptor source: an adult with COVID-19. Each CDR3 is given without its conserved first and last residue.

V	J	CDR3
TRBV3-1/TRBV3-2	TRBJ1-2	ASSLGTGDGYT
TRBV3-1/TRBV3-2	TRBJ1-1	ASSLGTEAF
TRBV7-2	TRBJ1-4	ASSLRTGGDVEKLF
TRBV7-8	TRBJ2-2	ASSRLRGADTGELF
TRBV28	TRBJ2-5	ASSPGTTTTTQY
TRBV19	TRBJ2-7	ASSNLDEQY
TRBV27	TRBJ2-3	ASSRTSTDTQY
TRBV3-1/TRBV3-2	TRBJ2-1	ASSQVSGKQF
TRBV5-5	TRBJ2-7	ASSKELAGGPVEQY
TRBV5-1	TRBJ2-5	ASSLGEETQY
TRBV2	TRBJ2-2	ASAPSVGELF
TRBV11-2	TRBJ1-4	ASSLGREKLF
TRBV28	TRBJ2-3	ASSSNLVDTQY
TRBV5-5	TRBJ1-6	ASSLGQSPSNLGSPLH
TRBV11-2	TRBJ2-7	ASSTVSAYEQY
TRBV18	TRBJ1-1	ASSPGVSEAF
TRBV2	TRBJ1-6	ASRDRERSPLH
TRBV6-4	TRBJ2-7	ASSDGFLAGVTKQY
TRBV25-1	TRBJ2-1	ASSESGTDRSYNEQF
TRBV6-6	TRBJ2-7	ASSGRDYEQY
TRBV19	TRBJ2-1	ASSYSGSSYNEQF
TRBV6-2/TRBV6-3	TRBJ1-5	ASSYPGQANQPQH
TRBV6-2/TRBV6-3	TRBJ2-5	ASSRTSGRQTQY
TRBV30	TRBJ2-1	AWSSALAGGPKNEQF
TRBV5-4	TRBJ2-5	ASSLKETQY